The table lists the clone carrying this T cell receptor (beta chain) with a few counts. The data belong to a study of identical twins. V was clipped by 4 bases and J by 5 bases, with 11 bases between them. Germline CDR1 MNHEY, CDR2 SMNVEV (reference sequence). The CDR3 runs 13 residues. TCRdb processed the 5' RACE reads anew with MiXCR; each CDR3 protein has one entry. The table has hundreds of thousands of distinct CDR3 sequences, around a sixth seen once. The same sample was also studied in work on T cells expressing NK-cell markers.

V and J are TRBV27 and TRBJ2-5; no firm D call. Sequenced input: PBMCs. This TCR derives from a woman under 30 in good health. CDR3 in DNA: TGTGCCAGCAGTTCCTCCCCATCCGAGACCCAGTACTTC. It yields the protein CASSSSPSETQYF.